The 10 T cell receptor beta chains reported below all come from one sample, sequenced in a study of early T cells in non-severe SARS-CoV-2 infection. TCRdb fed the 5' RACE reads into MiXCR, producing one record per CDR3 protein. The repertoire holds roughly 64,000 distinct CDR3 sequences, with roughly 8.2% as singletons. The starting material was whole blood, obtained at baseline. These receptors were collected from an adult who was a healthcare worker with PCR-confirmed SARS-CoV-2 infection or an uninfected control (not recorded which).

V usage is TRBV2 and J usage is TRBJ2-1, with D possibly being TRBD2 (6 bases). V dropped 2 bases and J dropped 3 bases, with 11 bases sitting between them. Germline V lookup: CDR1 SNHLY, CDR2 FYNNEI. The CDR3 loop spans 15 amino acids. The CDR3 nucleotides are TGTGCCAGCAGTGAACGGCGGGGACTCTACAATGAGCAGTTCTTC. Translation gives CASSERRGLYNEQFF.

The rearrangement joins TRBV5-1 to TRBJ2-5; the D gene is possibly TRBD1 (5 bases). Germline V CDR1 and CDR2: SGHRS, YFSETQ. Trimming took 4 bases from V and 5 from J, leaving 21 bases between them. This CDR3 region has 16 residues. This CDR3 is CASSPPGYQRAETQYF. In nucleotides, the CDR3 is TGCGCCAGCAGCCCCCCAGGGTACCAAAGGGCTGAGACCCAGTACTTC.

The CDR3 region has the DNA TGTGCCAGCAGTTACTCGGTTGGCGGGAGACCGGGCAATGAGCAGTTCTTC. Its protein product is CASSYSVGGRPGNEQFF. The rearrangement joins TRBV6-2 or TRBV6-3 to TRBJ2-1, with 7 bases lining up with TRBD2. The trim removed 0 bases at V and 6 bases at J, leaving 11 bases unmatched. Germline CDR1 is MNHEY and CDR2 is SVGEGT. The CDR3 has 17 residues.

The chain carries TRBV7-2 and TRBJ2-7, with TRBD1 matching 7 bases. V gave up 3 bases and J gave up 3 bases; unmatched junction bases: 2. The CDR3 totals 13 residues. Germline values: CDR1 SGHTA, CDR2 FQGNSA. In nucleotides, the CDR3 is TGTGCCAGCAGCTTTGACAGGGACTACGAGCAGTACTTC. Translating it yields CASSFDRDYEQYF.

V and J are TRBV9 and TRBJ2-7, with TRBD2 matching over 8 bases. Germline V gene data show CDR1 as SGDLS and CDR2 as YYNGEE. V shed 4 bases and J 2 bases; nucleotides not matched to a gene: 11. The CDR3 runs to 16 residues. The CDR3 loop reads CASSPALSGGPYEQYF. The CDR3 DNA follows: TGTGCCAGCAGCCCAGCTCTCAGCGGGGGCCCCTACGAGCAGTACTTC.

This chain uses TRBV3-1 with TRBJ2-7; TRBD1 agrees at 7 bases. The CDR3 is 13 amino acids. The J segment lost 3 bases and the V segment lost 6 bases, leaving 5 bases of the junction unmatched. Germline CDR1 LGHDT, CDR2 YNNKEL (reference sequence). CDR3 protein: CASRGGQLYEQYF. As DNA, the CDR3 is TGTGCCAGCAGAGGGGGACAGCTCTACGAGCAGTACTTC.

This clonotype has just a few counts. This sequence joins TRBV2 and TRBJ1-5, with 7 bases identical to TRBD1. Germline values: CDR1 SNHLY, CDR2 FYNNEI. The CDR3 is made up of 14 amino acids. V lost 7 bases, J lost 6 bases, and 9 bases stayed unmatched. The chain's CDR3 is CASTLQGITQPQHF. CDR3 nucleotides: TGTGCCAGCACCCTACAGGGGATAACTCAGCCCCAGCATTTT.

This clonotype has at least ten counts. The chain links TRBV6-6 to TRBJ1-1; the D gene is possibly TRBD1 (6 bases). Trimming took 7 bases from V and 0 from J, leaving 12 bases between them. The germline gives CDR1 MNHNY, CDR2 SVGAGI (reference sequence). This CDR3 region has 14 residues. CDR3 amino acids: CASTRQAMNTEAFF. The CDR3 DNA follows: TGTGCCAGCACCAGACAGGCGATGAACACTGAAGCTTTCTTT.

In this sample, this clonotype turned up a few times. The V call is TRBV18, the J call TRBJ2-7; the D gene is possibly TRBD1 (6 bases). The CDR3 runs to 15 residues. The germline V gene has CDR1 KGHSH and CDR2 LQKENI. Trimming cost V 6 bases and J 0 bases, with 15 bases left between them. The CDR3 DNA follows: TGTGCCAGCTCCCCGACAGGATTCCCCTCCTACGAGCAGTACTTC. Protein sequence: CASSPTGFPSYEQYF.

The table lists this clonotype with many counts. The chain has TRBV18 and TRBJ1-4; D is uncertain. V was trimmed by 4 bases and J by 7 bases, leaving 7 bases between them. Looked up from germline, CDR1 is KGHSH and CDR2 is LQKENI. The CDR3 is made up of 12 amino acids. The CDR3 coding sequence is TGTGCCAGCTCACGCCAGATTGAAAAACTGTTTTTT. This encodes CASSRQIEKLFF.